Listed here are 6 T cell receptor beta chains from one sample, sequenced in a study of molecular identifiers for immune sequencing clone quantification. MiXCR was run by TCRdb on the PCR reads, yielding one entry per CDR3 protein. Of about 320,000 distinct CDR3 sequences listed, roughly 23% are singletons. Sequenced: naive CD8+ T cells from blood, with Jurkat cell RNA spiked in. Subset in this sample: FACS-sorted CD8+CD4-CCR7+CD45RA+ naive T cells. These TCRs come from a human donor in good health. Some libraries in this study had Jurkat cell RNA spiked in.

Turning to this clonotype: Since a much larger clone is just one base distant, this may be a read error. This chain joins TRBV7-9 and TRBJ1-5, with TRBD1 matching over 11 bases. The CDR3 extends over 18 amino acids. Trimming removed 5 bases from V and 0 bases from J; junction bases left unmatched: 9. In germline, CDR1 is SEHNR, CDR2 FQNEAQ (reference sequence). The CDR3 DNA is TGTGCCAGCAGCCTTACTGGGACAGGGGGTAGTAGCAATCAGCCCCAGCATTTT. Translation: CASSLTGTGGSSNQPQHF.

The V and J genes are TRBV7-9 and TRBJ2-7; D possibly corresponds to TRBD1 (6 bases). The CDR3 runs 14 residues. In germline, CDR1 is SEHNR, CDR2 FQNEAQ (reference sequence). V shed 1 base and J shed 4 bases, with 11 bases lying between them. The CDR3 sequence is CASSLGRGPYEQYF. The DNA of the CDR3 is TGTGCCAGCAGCTTAGGCAGGGGACCGTACGAGCAGTACTTC.

This clonotype was seen many times. The chain links TRBV12-3 or TRBV12-4 to TRBJ1-4, with D possibly matching TRBD1 (5 bases). Trimming shortened V by 2 bases and J by 7 bases, and 11 bases separated the two germline ends. CDR3 size: 14 residues. The CDR3 reads CASSLTRRGEKLFF. DNA of the CDR3: TGTGCCAGCAGTTTAACAAGAAGGGGTGAAAAACTGTTTTTT.

On this clonotype: This may be a read error, as it is one base from a much larger clone. The chain has TRBV29-1 and TRBJ1-1; D perhaps matches TRBD1 (5 bases). Germline values: CDR1 SQVTM, CDR2 ANQGSEA. The CDR3 is made up of 13 amino acids. The CDR3 spells CSVGGGENTEALF. CDR3 in DNA: TGCAGCGTTGGTGGAGGGGAGAACACTGAAGCTCTCTTT.

This clonotype was seen repeatedly, ten times or more. The chain combines TRBV2 with TRBJ1-2, with a weak D call TRBD1 (6 bases). This CDR3 is 13 amino acids long. Trimming cost V 4 bases and J 4 bases, with 10 bases left between them. Germline V gives CDR1 SNHLY, CDR2 FYNNEI. Here the CDR3 DNA reads TGTGCCAGCAGTGGGGGGCAGGCCTATGGCTACACCTTC. Protein product: CASSGGQAYGYTF.

Of note for this clonotype: Possible read error: a much larger clone is one base away. The V call is TRBV14, the J call TRBJ2-7; the D is unclear. V lost 4 bases and J lost 7, with 8 bases in between. The V gene's germline CDR1 is SGHDN and CDR2 FVKESK. The CDR3 is 11 residues long. CDR3 in DNA: TGTGCCAGCAGCCTAGGGATGGAGCAGTACTTC. This gives the protein CASSLGMEQYF.